Below, 24 T cell receptor beta chains from the same sample are listed, as sequenced in a study of CXCR3-negative and CXCR3-positive naive CD8 T cells. The TRB cDNA libraries were prepared by 5' RACE with UMI labels. TCRdb re-called the 5' RACE reads; one entry per CDR3 protein, DNA not given. The specimen's table records 130,000 or so distinct CDR3 sequences. The source material was naive CXCR3- CD8+ T cells from blood. The subset: CD45RO-CCR7+CD27+CD95- naive CD8+ T cells lacking CXCR3 (TNR3-). These receptors were collected from a human donor in good health. Some clones in this sample may be carry-over from other donors' samples.

This rearrangement joins TRBV5-1 to TRBJ2-7. Germline V gives CDR1 SGHRS, CDR2 YFSETQ. CDR3 length equals 14 residues. This CDR3 is CASSLANWGYEQYF.

The rearrangement links TRBV7-3 to TRBJ2-1. CDR1 SGHTA and CDR2 FQGTGA come from the germline V gene. CDR3 length: 15 residues. CDR3 sequence: CASSLGVGVYNEQFF.

The chain links TRBV20-1 to TRBJ2-7; the TRBD2 assignment by TCRdb is unverifiable without DNA. In germline, CDR1 is DFQATT, CDR2 SNEGSKA (reference sequence). CDR3 length: 14 amino acids. The CDR3 loop reads CSAGRAGEGYEQYF.

The rearrangement joins TRBV28 to TRBJ1-5. Germline V CDR1 and CDR2: MDHEN, SYDVKM. There are 15 residues in the CDR3. CDR3 residues: CASSQQRVGHQPQHF.

This chain's CDR3 is CSVSAGTTYEQYF. The rearrangement links TRBV29-1 to TRBJ2-7; TCRdb's D gene call, TRBD1, goes unchecked for lack of DNA. The CDR3 sequence is 13 residues long. Germline V CDR1 and CDR2: SQVTM, ANQGSEA.

The J gene is TRBJ2-7, the V gene TRBV28; TCRdb proposes TRBD1, but this gene call is untestable without DNA. The CDR3 runs to 19 residues. CDR1 is MDHEN and CDR2 is SYDVKM in the germline V gene. The CDR3 is CASSFPNRGDGVPSYEQYF.

The chain links TRBV12-3 or TRBV12-4 to TRBJ2-7. The CDR3 totals 14 residues. The CDR3 sequence is CASSLTGSPYEQYF.

J is TRBJ2-1 and V is TRBV12-5. The CDR3 runs 12 residues. Germline V lookup: CDR1 LGHNT, CDR2 FRNRAP. The CDR3 spells CASGRINNEQFF.

This chain links TRBV7-9 with TRBJ2-7; TCRdb returns TRBD1, unconfirmable since there is no DNA. Germline assignment: CDR1 SEHNR and CDR2 FQNEAQ (reference sequence). This CDR3 has 19 residues. The CDR3 here is CASSVRVVDDRRSSYEQYF.

J is TRBJ1-4 and V is TRBV7-9; TCRdb designates TRBD1, a call that cannot be tested without DNA. Germline CDR1 reads SEHNR; CDR2 reads FQNEAQ (reference sequence). The CDR3 is 15 residues long. The CDR3 loop reads CASSRQGKADEKLFF.

This chain links TRBV5-1 with TRBJ2-7; TCRdb designates TRBD1, a call that cannot be tested without DNA. This CDR3 comprises 15 residues. The germline V gene encodes CDR1 SGHRS and CDR2 YFSETQ. CDR3: CASSLASQGFDEQYF.

The chain employs TRBV6-5 and TRBJ2-7. This CDR3 contains 15 residues. The V gene's germline CDR1 is MNHEY and CDR2 SVGAGI. The CDR3 region is CASSYSSSFGYEQYF.

J is TRBJ2-1 and V is TRBV29-1; there is no DNA to check the TCRdb D call of TRBD1. This CDR3 is 15 amino acids long. Germline assignment: CDR1 SQVTM and CDR2 ANQGSEA. CDR3: CSVALPGRRLNEQFF.

V usage is TRBV9 and J usage is TRBJ2-1; TCRdb picks TRBD1, but there is no DNA to check that call. The CDR3 loop spans 14 amino acids. The germline V gene has CDR1 SGDLS and CDR2 YYNGEE. CDR3 loop: CASSAGQGFVEQFF.

The gene calls are TRBV6-4 and TRBJ2-3; without DNA, the TCRdb call of TRBD1 cannot be checked. From germline, CDR1 is MRHNA and CDR2 SNTAGT. There are 14 residues in the CDR3. The CDR3 loop is CASSETGVTDTQYF.

This chain connects TRBV7-3 to TRBJ2-1; the TCRdb D gene call, TRBD1, has no DNA to confirm it. The CDR3 sequence is 16 residues long. CDR1 and CDR2 from the germline V gene are SGHTA and FQGTGA. The CDR3 is CASSSLGQGEVGEQFF.

The chain uses TRBV23-1 and TRBJ2-2; TCRdb gives TRBD2 as the D gene, but with no DNA this cannot be confirmed. TRBV23-1 is treated as an ORF (open reading frame) with a function not yet certain. This CDR3 comprises 15 residues. The CDR3 loop is CASSQGGSGTGELFF.

The genes are TRBV7-9 and TRBJ2-7; TCRdb selects TRBD1, and the lack of DNA leaves this call unchecked. The CDR3 loop spans 13 amino acids. The germline gives CDR1 SEHNR, CDR2 FQNEAQ (reference sequence). CDR3 amino acids: CASSFRAPYEQYF.

This CDR3 is CASSYSSIKNTDTQYF. The chain is built from TRBV6-2 or TRBV6-3 and TRBJ2-3. This CDR3 is built from 16 residues. Germline CDR1 MNHEY, CDR2 SVGEGT.

The chain recombines TRBV3-1 with TRBJ2-3; TCRdb proposes TRBD2, but this gene call is untestable without DNA. The CDR3 spans 17 residues. Germline CDR1 LGHDT, CDR2 YNNKEL (reference sequence). The CDR3 sequence is CASSQDASGGATDTQYF.

The chain is built from TRBV5-1 and TRBJ2-7; TCRdb selects TRBD2, and the lack of DNA leaves this call unchecked. Germline CDR1 reads SGHRS; CDR2 reads YFSETQ. This CDR3 is 16 amino acids long. This chain's CDR3 is CASSLARTSGTYEQYF.

The CDR3 here is CASSLAGEFTDTQYF. V gene TRBV5-1 combines with J gene TRBJ2-3; as DNA is missing, the TRBD1 call by TCRdb cannot be tested. The CDR3 covers 15 residues. Germline assignment: CDR1 SGHRS and CDR2 YFSETQ.

This chain uses TRBV20-1 with TRBJ1-2; checking the TCRdb D call of TRBD1 is not possible without DNA. The CDR3 has 12 amino acids. Germline CDR1 DFQATT, CDR2 SNEGSKA (reference sequence). The CDR3 protein is CSARDGEGGYTF.

This rearrangement joins TRBV5-1 to TRBJ2-2; TCRdb's D call, TRBD2, is unchecked because there is no DNA. Germline CDR1 reads SGHRS; CDR2 reads YFSETQ. CDR3 size: 16 residues. The CDR3 protein is CASSLRSGTYTGELFF.